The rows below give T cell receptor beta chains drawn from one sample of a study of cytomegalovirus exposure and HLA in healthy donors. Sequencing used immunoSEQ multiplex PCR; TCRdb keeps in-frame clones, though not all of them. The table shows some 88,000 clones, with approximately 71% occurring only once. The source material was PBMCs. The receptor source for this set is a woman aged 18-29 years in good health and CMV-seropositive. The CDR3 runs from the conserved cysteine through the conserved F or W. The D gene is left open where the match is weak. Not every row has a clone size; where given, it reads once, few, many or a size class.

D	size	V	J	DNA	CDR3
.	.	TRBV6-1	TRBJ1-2	TGTGCCAGCAGTGGACAGGTTGCTGGCTACACCTTC	CASSGQVAGYTF
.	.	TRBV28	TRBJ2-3	TGTGCCAGCAGGGAGGGGTGGCGGATTCTAGATACGCAGTATTTT	CASREGWRILDTQYF
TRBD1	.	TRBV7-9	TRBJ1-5	TGTGCCAGCAGCTCCGGACAGGGAAATCAGCCCCAGCATTTT	CASSSGQGNQPQHF
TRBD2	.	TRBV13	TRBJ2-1	TGTGCCAGCAGCTCTAGCGGAGACTACAATGAGCAGCTCTTC	CASSSSGDYNEQLF
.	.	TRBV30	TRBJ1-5	TGTGCCTGGAGTGTACCCAGGGAGGGTCAGCCCCAGCATTTT	CAWSVPREGQPQHF
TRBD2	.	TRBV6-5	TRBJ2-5	TGTGCCAGCAGTTGGACTAGCGGGAGAGAGACCCAGTACTTC	CASSWTSGRETQYF
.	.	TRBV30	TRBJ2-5	TGTGCCTGGAGTGTACGCAGCCAAGAGACCCAGTACTTC	CAWSVRSQETQYF
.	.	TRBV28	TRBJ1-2	TGTGCCAGCACCCGGACAGCTCTTAACTATGGCTACACCTTC	CASTRTALNYGYTF
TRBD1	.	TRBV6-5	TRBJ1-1	TGTGCCAGCAGTTACTGGACAGGGGCAGCTGAAGCTTTCTTT	CASSYWTGAAEAFF
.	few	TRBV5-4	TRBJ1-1	TGTGCCAGCAGCTTGCAGGGGCGGTACACTGAAGCTTTCTTT	CASSLQGRYTEAFF
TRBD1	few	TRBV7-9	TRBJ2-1	TGTGCCAGCAGCGTCGGGACAGGGCCCTACAATGAGCAGTTCTTC	CASSVGTGPYNEQFF
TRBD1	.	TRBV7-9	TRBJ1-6	TGTGCCAGCAGCTTAGTCTCGGGGACAGGAAATTCACCCCTCCACTTT	CASSLVSGTGNSPLHF
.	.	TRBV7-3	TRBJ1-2	TGTGCCAGCAGCTTACAGGGAGGCGGGTATGGCTACACCTTC	CASSLQGGGYGYTF
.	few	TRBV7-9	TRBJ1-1	TGTGCCAGCAGCCCCCGGGGCACTGAAGCTTTCTTT	CASSPRGTEAFF
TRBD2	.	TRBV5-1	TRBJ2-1	TGCGCCAGCAGGGGCGGGGGGGCTAACAATGAGCAGTTCTTC	CASRGGGANNEQFF
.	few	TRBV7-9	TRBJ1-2	TGTGCCAGCAGCTTAACGTCCAGGGGCAACTATGGCTACACCTTC	CASSLTSRGNYGYTF